This TCR beta chain was profiled in a study of cytomegalovirus exposure and HLA in healthy donors. Germline CDR1 SGHRS, CDR2 YFSETQ. The CDR3 is 15 amino acids. V lost 1 base, J lost 0 bases, and 10 bases lay in between. This PCR relied on a set of 60 Vbeta primers and 13 Jbeta primers. Some clones are missing from TCRdb's copy, which holds only in-frame ones; the method was immunoSEQ multiplex PCR. This table holds 150,000 to 180,000 clones, 65% to 85% found once. The receptor's source is a woman in her thirties or forties in good health and CMV-seropositive. The chain employs TRBV5-1 and TRBJ1-1; weak D call: TRBD1 (5 bases). Sequences were obtained from PBMCs. CDR3 DNA: TGCGCCAGCAGCTTGATTAGGGGTGTGAACACTGAAGCTTTCTTT. Translated, it gives CASSLIRGVNTEAFF.